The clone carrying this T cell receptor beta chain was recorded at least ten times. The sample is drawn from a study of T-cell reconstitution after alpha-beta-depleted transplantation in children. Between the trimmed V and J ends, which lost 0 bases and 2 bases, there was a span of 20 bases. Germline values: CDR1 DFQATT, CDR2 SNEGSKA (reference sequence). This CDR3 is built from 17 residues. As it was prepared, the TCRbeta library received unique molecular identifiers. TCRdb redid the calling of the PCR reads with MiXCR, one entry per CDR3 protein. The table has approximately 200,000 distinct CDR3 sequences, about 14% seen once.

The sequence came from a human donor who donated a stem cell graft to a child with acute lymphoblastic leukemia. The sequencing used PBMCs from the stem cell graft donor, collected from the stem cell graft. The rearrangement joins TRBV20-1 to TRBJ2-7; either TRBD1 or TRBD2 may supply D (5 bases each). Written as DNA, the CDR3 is TGCAGTGCTAGAGATGGCTGGGACCCCGCGGAGACCTACGAGCAGTACTTC. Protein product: CSARDGWDPAETYEQYF.